These T cell receptor beta chains were read from a single sample in a study of blood T cell repertoires in COVID-19. Some clones are missing from TCRdb's copy, which holds only in-frame ones; the method was immunoSEQ multiplex PCR. The sample records roughly 250,000 clones, 85% being singletons. The source material was peripheral blood. All receptors derive from an older woman with active or convalescent COVID-19. CDR3s include the opening cysteine and the closing phenylalanine or tryptophan. D genes are given only for firm matches. Clone size is stated in some rows and not others, as once, few, many or a class when expanded.

CDR3nt	CDR3aa	d_gene	j_gene	v_gene	abundance
TGTGCCAGCAGCTTAGAGGCAGCCGACACCGGGACCCAGTACTTC	CASSLEAADTGTQYF	NA	TRBJ2-5	TRBV7-2	NA
TGTGCCAGCAGCTTGACTAGCGGGCAAGAGACCCAGTACTTC	CASSLTSGQETQYF	TRBD2	TRBJ2-5	TRBV7-2	NA
TGTGCCACCAGTGACAAACTAGCGAACCAAGAGACCCAGTACTTC	CATSDKLANQETQYF	TRBD2	TRBJ2-5	TRBV24-1	NA
TGTGCTAGTGGCCGTAGCGGGAGACCCAGCACAGATACGCAGTATTTT	CASGRSGRPSTDTQYF	TRBD2	TRBJ2-3	TRBV12-5	NA
TGCGCCAGCAGCTCGTACACCGGGGAGCTGTTTTTT	CASSSYTGELFF	NA	TRBJ2-2	TRBV5-1	once
TGTGCCAGCAGTGTTCTGGCAGGGGGCGTCGGGGAGCTGTTTTTT	CASSVLAGGVGELFF	TRBD1	TRBJ2-2	TRBV6-4	NA
TGTGCCAGCAGTTACGTCAACTCTGGGGCCAACGTCCTGACTTTC	CASSYVNSGANVLTF	NA	TRBJ2-6	TRBV6-2/TRBV6-3	NA
TGTGCCAGCAGTTTTTTTACGCCGAGACTAGGGGAAGAGACCCAGTACTTC	CASSFFTPRLGEETQYF	NA	TRBJ2-5	TRBV28	NA
TGTGCCAGCAGCCGGTCAGGCGGACTAGCGGGGGGAAATCAAGAGACCCAGTACTTC	CASSRSGGLAGGNQETQYF	TRBD2	TRBJ2-5	TRBV7-2	NA
TGTGCCAGCAGTTTAGAGGTAGAGACCCAGTACTTC	CASSLEVETQYF	NA	TRBJ2-5	TRBV28	NA
TGTGCCAGCAGCTCCCGAGGGTACAGGGCCCCCTACGAGCAGTACTTC	CASSSRGYRAPYEQYF	NA	TRBJ2-7	TRBV11-3	NA
TGTGCCAGCAGTTTATCGCAACTTCGAGAGACCCAGTACTTC	CASSLSQLRETQYF	NA	TRBJ2-5	TRBV27	NA
TGCGCCAGCAGCCCTCTAGGTGGGAGTGAAAAACTGTTTTTT	CASSPLGGSEKLFF	NA	TRBJ1-4	TRBV4-1	NA
TGTGCCAGCAGCCAAGCCGGGACTAGCGGCGCTCCCTACGAGCAGTACTTC	CASSQAGTSGAPYEQYF	TRBD2	TRBJ2-7	TRBV4-2	NA
TGTGCCAGCAGCTTAGATGGGCCGCAGGGCCCGCCGACGGGTTCTGGAAACACCATATATTTT	CASSLDGPQGPPTGSGNTIYF	NA	TRBJ1-3	TRBV13	NA
TGCAGCGTTCAGGACAATCCCTACGAGCAGTACTTC	CSVQDNPYEQYF	NA	TRBJ2-7	TRBV29-1	few
TGCGCCAGCAGCTTGGGGCAATCGAACACTGAAGCTTTCTTT	CASSLGQSNTEAFF	NA	TRBJ1-1	TRBV5-1	NA
TGTGCCAGCAGCCCCCTCCCCCGGAGTCAAGAGACCCAGTACTTC	CASSPLPRSQETQYF	NA	TRBJ2-5	TRBV7-3	NA
TGTGCCAGCAGTGGGCAGGGGGGCCCGAACACCGGGGAGCTGTTTTTT	CASSGQGGPNTGELFF	NA	TRBJ2-2	TRBV6-1	NA
TGTGCCAGCAGTGATCCCCTAATCGAGGGAAAGACCCAGTACTTC	CASSDPLIEGKTQYF	NA	TRBJ2-5	TRBV2	NA
TGTGCCAGCAGCTTAGCACTCTTTGAGCGTCAAGAGACCCAGTACTTC	CASSLALFERQETQYF	NA	TRBJ2-5	TRBV7-8	NA
TGTGCCAGTAGTACTTTCGGACACGAAAGCTCCTACAATGAGCAGTTCTTC	CASSTFGHESSYNEQFF	NA	TRBJ2-1	TRBV19	once
TGTGCCGGGTCGACAGGGACGAACACTGAAGCTTTCTTT	CAGSTGTNTEAFF	TRBD1	TRBJ1-1	TRBV7-9	NA
TGTGCCAGCAGTAAGACAGGGGGAAATGAAAAACTGTTTTTT	CASSKTGGNEKLFF	TRBD1	TRBJ1-4	TRBV6-5	NA
TGCGCCAGCAGCTTCCAAGGACTAGCGGGAAGGAATGAGCAGTTCTTC	CASSFQGLAGRNEQFF	TRBD2	TRBJ2-1	TRBV5-1	NA
TGTGCCAGTAGTCGGACTAGCGGGGCCCAGGGCTACAATGAGCAGTTCTTC	CASSRTSGAQGYNEQFF	TRBD2	TRBJ2-1	TRBV19	NA
TGTGCCAGCCGTACTAGCGGGAGAACAGATACGCAGTATTTT	CASRTSGRTDTQYF	TRBD2	TRBJ2-3	TRBV18	NA
TGTGCCAGCAGTGAATTGCGGTCGGGCTCCTACGAGCAGTACTTC	CASSELRSGSYEQYF	NA	TRBJ2-7	TRBV6-1	NA
TGCAGCGTTGGCGGGAGGGCCGGGGATACGCAGTATTTT	CSVGGRAGDTQYF	TRBD2	TRBJ2-3	TRBV29-1	NA
TGTGCCAGCAGCCAGGGTAGACTAGCGCTAGCGAACACCGGGGAGCTGTTTTTT	CASSQGRLALANTGELFF	TRBD2	TRBJ2-2	TRBV3-1/TRBV3-2	NA
TGTGCCACCCAAAGGGGAGGGTACAATGAGCAGTTCTTC	CATQRGGYNEQFF	TRBD2	TRBJ2-1	TRBV11-2	once
TGTGCCAGCGGGACGACTAGCGGGAGTGGGGAGACCCAGTACTTC	CASGTTSGSGETQYF	TRBD2	TRBJ2-5	TRBV6-6	NA
TGTGCCAGCAGCCCGTGGACTAGCGGGGACAATGAGCAGTTCTTC	CASSPWTSGDNEQFF	TRBD2	TRBJ2-1	TRBV5-4	NA
TGTGCCAGCAGCCCGGACAGGTCTAACTACAATGAGCAGTTCTTC	CASSPDRSNYNEQFF	TRBD1	TRBJ2-1	TRBV7-3	few
TGCGCCAGCAGCTTGACTAGCGGGAGTAATGAGCAGTTCTTC	CASSLTSGSNEQFF	TRBD2	TRBJ2-1	TRBV5-1	once
TGTGCCAGCAGTGAGAGCGGGGAGGAATCCTACAATGAGCAGTTCTTC	CASSESGEESYNEQFF	TRBD2	TRBJ2-1	TRBV25-1	many
TGTGCCAGCAGCTCCCCGGGGACAGGTAGCTCCTACGAGCAGTACTTC	CASSSPGTGSSYEQYF	TRBD1	TRBJ2-7	TRBV7-3	once
TGTGCCAGTAGTTTTCCCTCACAGGGACCTCAGGAGGAAAAACTGTTTTTT	CASSFPSQGPQEEKLFF	NA	TRBJ1-4	TRBV19	once
TGTGCCAGCAGCTCGGACAGGAGCTCCTACAATGAGCAGTTCTTC	CASSSDRSSYNEQFF	TRBD1	TRBJ2-1	TRBV9	NA
TGTGCCAGCAGCGTAGGTGTACAGGGGGCTTACACTGAAGCTTTCTTT	CASSVGVQGAYTEAFF	TRBD1	TRBJ1-1	TRBV9	NA
TGTGCCAGCTCACCAGTGGGCCCGAACACTGAAGCTTTCTTT	CASSPVGPNTEAFF	NA	TRBJ1-1	TRBV18	NA
TGTGCCAGTAGTATGGCAGCGGGGGGGTCCGATACGCAGTATTTT	CASSMAAGGSDTQYF	TRBD2	TRBJ2-3	TRBV19	NA
TGTGCCAGCAGTTATACTTTGACTAGCGGGGTCGTCTACAATGAGCAGTTCTTC	CASSYTLTSGVVYNEQFF	TRBD2	TRBJ2-1	TRBV6-2/TRBV6-3	NA
TGTGCCACCAGAAGGGGTAGAGCGGGAGGAGGTTCGCGCGAGCAGTACTTC	CATRRGRAGGGSREQYF	TRBD2	TRBJ2-7	TRBV10-3	NA
TGTGCCAGCAGCCCTCTTGGGGCTAGCGGGGTCTTTGAGCAGTTCTTC	CASSPLGASGVFEQFF	TRBD2	TRBJ2-1	TRBV3-1/TRBV3-2	NA